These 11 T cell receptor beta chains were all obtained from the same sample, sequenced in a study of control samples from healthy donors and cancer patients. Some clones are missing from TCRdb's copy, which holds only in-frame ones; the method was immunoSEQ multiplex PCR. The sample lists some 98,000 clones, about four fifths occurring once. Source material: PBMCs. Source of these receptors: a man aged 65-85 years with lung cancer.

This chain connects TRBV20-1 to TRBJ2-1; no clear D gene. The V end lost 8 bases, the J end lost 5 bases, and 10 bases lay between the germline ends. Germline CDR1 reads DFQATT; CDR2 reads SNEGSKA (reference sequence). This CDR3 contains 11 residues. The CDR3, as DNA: TGCAGTCCAAGTTGGGACAATGAGCAGTTCTTC. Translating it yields CSPSWDNEQFF.

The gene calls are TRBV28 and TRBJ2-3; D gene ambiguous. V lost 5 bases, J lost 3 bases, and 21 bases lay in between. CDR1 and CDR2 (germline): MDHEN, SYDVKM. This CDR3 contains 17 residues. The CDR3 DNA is TGTGCCAGCAGTCCCCCCCCCGGGCGTCAAGTGACAGATACGCAGTATTTT. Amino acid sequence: CASSPPPGRQVTDTQYF.

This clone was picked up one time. The CDR3 loop is CASSLHGDLQETQYF. CDR3 nucleotide sequence: TGTGCCAGCAGCTTACACGGGGACCTCCAAGAGACCCAGTACTTC. The chain employs TRBV7-9 and TRBJ2-5, with D possibly called TRBD1 or TRBD2 (5 bases each). In germline, CDR1 is SEHNR, CDR2 FQNEAQ (reference sequence). Trimming stripped 2 bases from V and 1 base from J, with 11 bases between. There are 15 residues in the CDR3.

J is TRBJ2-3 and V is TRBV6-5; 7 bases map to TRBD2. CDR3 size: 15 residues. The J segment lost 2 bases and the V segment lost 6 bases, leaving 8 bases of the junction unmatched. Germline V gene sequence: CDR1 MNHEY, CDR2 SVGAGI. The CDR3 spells CASSAQRGHTDTQYF. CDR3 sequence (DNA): TGTGCCAGCAGCGCTCAGCGGGGTCACACAGATACGCAGTATTTT.

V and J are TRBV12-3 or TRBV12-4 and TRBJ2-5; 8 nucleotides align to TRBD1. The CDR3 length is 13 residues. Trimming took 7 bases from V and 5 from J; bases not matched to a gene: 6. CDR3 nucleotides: TGTGCCAGCACCAGGACAGGGAGGGAGACCCAGTACTTC. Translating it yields CASTRTGRETQYF.

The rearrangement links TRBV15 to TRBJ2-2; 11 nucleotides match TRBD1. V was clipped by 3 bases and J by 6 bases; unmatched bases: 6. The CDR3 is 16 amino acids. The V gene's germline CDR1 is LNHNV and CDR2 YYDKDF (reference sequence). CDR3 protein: CATSSQDRGRAGELFF. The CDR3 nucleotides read TGTGCCACCAGCAGCCAGGACAGGGGGCGAGCCGGGGAGCTGTTTTTT.

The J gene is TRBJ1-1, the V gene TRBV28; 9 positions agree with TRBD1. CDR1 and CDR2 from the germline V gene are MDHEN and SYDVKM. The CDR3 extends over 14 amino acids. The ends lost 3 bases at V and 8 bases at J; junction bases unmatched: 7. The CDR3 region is CASSLGTGILEAFF. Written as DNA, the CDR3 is TGTGCCAGCAGTTTGGGGACAGGGATCCTGGAAGCTTTCTTT.

The CDR3 protein is CASSQAGRATFF. Here the CDR3 DNA reads TGTGCCAGCAGCCAAGCAGGAAGGGCAACTTTCTTT. The chain combines TRBV3-1 (or the pseudogene TRBV3-2) with TRBJ1-1; D gene uncertain. Trimming cost V 1 base and J 12 bases, with 12 bases left between them. The CDR3 totals 12 residues. Germline CDR1 is LGHDT and CDR2 is YNNKEL (reference sequence).

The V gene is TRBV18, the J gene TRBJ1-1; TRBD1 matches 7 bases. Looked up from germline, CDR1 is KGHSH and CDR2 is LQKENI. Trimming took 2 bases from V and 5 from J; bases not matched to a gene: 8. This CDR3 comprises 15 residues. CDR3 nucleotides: TGTGCCAGCTCACCAAAGGGAGGGGGCCCGACTGAAGCTTTCTTT. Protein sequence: CASSPKGGGPTEAFF.

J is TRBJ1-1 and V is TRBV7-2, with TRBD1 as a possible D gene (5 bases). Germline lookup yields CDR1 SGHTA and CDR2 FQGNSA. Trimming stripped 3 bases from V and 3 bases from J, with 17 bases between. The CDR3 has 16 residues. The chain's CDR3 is CASSFRVMGLDTEAFF. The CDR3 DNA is TGTGCCAGCAGCTTCAGGGTGATGGGGTTGGACACTGAAGCTTTCTTT.

The CDR3: CASSIAGETYEQYF. The CDR3 bases are TGTGCCAGTAGTATAGCTGGGGAGACCTACGAGCAGTACTTC. J is TRBJ2-7 and V is TRBV19; D might be TRBD2 (5 bases). The CDR3 is made up of 14 amino acids. Germline V gives CDR1 LNHDA, CDR2 SQIVND (reference sequence). The V end lost 1 base, the J end lost 2 bases, and 9 bases lay between the germline ends.